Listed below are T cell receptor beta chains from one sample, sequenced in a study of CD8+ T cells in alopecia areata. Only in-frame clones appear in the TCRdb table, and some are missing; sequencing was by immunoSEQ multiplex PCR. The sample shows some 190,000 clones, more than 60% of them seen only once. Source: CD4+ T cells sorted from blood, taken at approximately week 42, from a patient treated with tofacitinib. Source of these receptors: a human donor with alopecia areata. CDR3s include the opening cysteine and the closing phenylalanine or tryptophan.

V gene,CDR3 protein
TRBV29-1,CSVVKAGGRWETQYF
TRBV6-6,CASCRGVNYGYTF
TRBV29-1,CSVEEGRVNEQFF
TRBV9,CASSDTPNTEAFF
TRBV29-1,CSVATSGGNEQYF
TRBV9,CASSVGPATGTTNIQYF
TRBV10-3,CAISATSGANVLTF
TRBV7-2,CASSPRKGYEKLFF
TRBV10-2,CASSKGGFYEQYF
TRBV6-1,CASSSGLRTDTQYF
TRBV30,CAWSSKRGERTSYEQYF
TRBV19,CASSIGNTQYF
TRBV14,CASSQVPNTGELFF
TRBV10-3,CAISLTSDTGELFF
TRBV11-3,CASSYDGQGDTEAFF
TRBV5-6,CASSWTQETQYF
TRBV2,CASIRTGHRYEQYF
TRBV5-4,CASSLVIEKETQYF
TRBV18,CASSPEGGPYGYTF
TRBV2,CASLFTGTGYTGANVLTF
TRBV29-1,CSARDRVHGYTF
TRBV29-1,CSVASEPTNTEAFF
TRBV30,CAWSVRQDTEAFF
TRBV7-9,CASSLRVSNEQFF
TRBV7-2,CASSLGQNYGYTF
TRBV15,CATGGGSSYNEQFF
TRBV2,CASKVSADANYGYTF
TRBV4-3,CASSQDGTAIYGYTF
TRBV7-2,CASSPLGRANTGELFF
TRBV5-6,CASSLVQNSNQPQHF
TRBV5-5,CASSFRGNTEAFF
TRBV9,CASSAQGRSEKLFF
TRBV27,CASRGHGVNYGYTF
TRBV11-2,CASSLPLAGDSYEQYF
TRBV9,CASSVDDGFNSPLHF
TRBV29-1,CSVEDGLNTEAFF
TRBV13,CASSFQGLNIQYF
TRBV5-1,CASSIGTGNEKLFF
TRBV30,CAWSRGAAGANVLTF
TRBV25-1,CASNPAGQNYGYTF
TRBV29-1,CSVGKLAGGPDTQYF
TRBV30,CAWSVYRRGTDTQYF